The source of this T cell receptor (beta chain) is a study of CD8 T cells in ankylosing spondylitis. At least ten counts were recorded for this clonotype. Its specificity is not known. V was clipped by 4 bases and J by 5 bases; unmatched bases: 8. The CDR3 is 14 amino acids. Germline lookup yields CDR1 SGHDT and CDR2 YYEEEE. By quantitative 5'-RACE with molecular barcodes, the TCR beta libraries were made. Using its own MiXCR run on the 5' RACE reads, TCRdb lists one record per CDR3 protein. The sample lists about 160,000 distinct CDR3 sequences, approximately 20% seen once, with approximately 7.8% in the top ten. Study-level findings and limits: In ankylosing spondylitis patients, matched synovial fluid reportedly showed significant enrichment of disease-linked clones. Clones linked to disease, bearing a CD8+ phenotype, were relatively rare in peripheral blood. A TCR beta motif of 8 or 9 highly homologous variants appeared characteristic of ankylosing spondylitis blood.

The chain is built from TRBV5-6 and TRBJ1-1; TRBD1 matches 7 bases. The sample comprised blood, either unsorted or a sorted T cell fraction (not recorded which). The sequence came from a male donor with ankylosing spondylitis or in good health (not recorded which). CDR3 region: CASSGWTGETEAFF. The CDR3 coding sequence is TGTGCCAGCAGCGGATGGACAGGTGAGACTGAAGCTTTCTTT.